The 8 T cell receptor beta chains in this list originate from one sample, sequenced in a study of OX40 agonist ivuxolimab in advanced cancers. TCRdb's table, derived via immunoSEQ multiplex PCR, lists solely in-frame clones and lacks some. This table holds over 45,000 clones, around four fifths found once. Sample: CD4+ or CD8+ T cells sorted from blood, taken in a trial of the OX40 agonist ivuxolimab. The origin of the receptors is an adult with an advanced solid tumor such as melanoma, head and neck, liver or kidney cancer.

The chain links TRBV6-1 to TRBJ2-3; D ambiguous. The V and J ends lost 2 bases and 11 bases respectively, with 8 bases between them. The CDR3 length is 11 residues. Looked up from germline, CDR1 is MNHNS and CDR2 is SASEGT. CDR3 nucleotides: TGTGCCAGCAGTGAACTTGCTCTGCAGTATTTT. It yields the protein CASSELALQYF.

This chain links TRBV10-3 with TRBJ1-2; D is undetermined. The length of the CDR3 is 16 residues. From germline, CDR1 is ENHRY and CDR2 SYGVKD. Trimming shortened V by 0 bases and J by 8 bases, and 19 bases separated the two germline ends. CDR3 in amino acids: CAISESTRVLSGGYTF. The CDR3 DNA follows: TGTGCCATCAGTGAGTCGACTCGGGTACTTTCCGGAGGCTACACCTTC.

This clone was recorded once. This chain uses TRBV10-1 with TRBJ1-6; D uncertain. The CDR3 is made up of 16 amino acids. The V gene's germline CDR1 is WNHNN and CDR2 SYGVQD (reference sequence). Trimming pared 0 bases from V and 9 bases from J, leaving 15 bases between. CDR3 sequence: CASSESICREGSPLHF. Written as DNA, the CDR3 is TGCGCCAGCAGTGAGTCTATTTGTCGGGAAGGTTCACCCCTCCACTTT.

This chain links TRBV6-5 with TRBJ1-3, with 8 nucleotides matching TRBD1. The junction had 2 bases not matched to a gene; V was cut back by 3 bases and J by 4 bases. The germline gives CDR1 MNHEY, CDR2 SVGAGI. CDR3 length equals 14 residues. The CDR3 DNA reads TGTGCCAGCAGTTATCGGACAGGGGGAAACACCATATATTTT. Amino acid sequence: CASSYRTGGNTIYF.

As DNA, the CDR3 is TGTGCCAGCAGCTTAGTATTAGCGGGAGGCTTTGAGTCCTACGAGCAGTACTTC. It specifies CASSLVLAGGFESYEQYF. The chain combines TRBV7-2 with TRBJ2-7, with TRBD2 matching 10 bases. Germline-derived CDR1 and CDR2 are SGHTA and FQGNSA. V lost 1 base, J lost 1 base, and 10 bases stayed unmatched. The CDR3 covers 18 residues.

The chain couples TRBV28 to TRBJ1-1, with 10 bases lining up with TRBD1. Germline CDR1 reads MDHEN; CDR2 reads SYDVKM. The V and J ends lost 5 bases and 0 bases, in that order; junction bases with no gene match: 3. This CDR3 has 15 residues. The DNA for the CDR3 is TGTGCCAGCAGTACGGGACAGGGGATGAACACTGAAGCTTTCTTT. It encodes CASSTGQGMNTEAFF.

The J gene is TRBJ2-5, the V gene TRBV2, with D unclear. V gave up 2 bases and J gave up 5 bases, with 6 bases separating them. The germline gives CDR1 SNHLY, CDR2 FYNNEI. The CDR3 has 12 residues. The CDR3 region has the DNA TGTGCCAGCAGTGAATTCTTCGAGACCCAGTACTTC. Translation gives CASSEFFETQYF. The entire variable domain, with the rest obtained from reference TRBV2 and TRBJ2-5, is as follows: EPEVTQTPSHQVTQMGQEVILRCVPISNHLYFYWYRQILGQKVEFLVSFYNNEISEKSEIFDDQFSVERPDGSNFTLKIRSTKLEDSAMYFCASSEFFETQYFGPGTRLLVL.

This chain links TRBV6-5 with TRBJ2-5; either TRBD1 or TRBD2 may supply D (5 bases each). The length of the CDR3 is 15 residues. V dropped 2 bases and J dropped 3 bases, with 13 bases sitting between them. Germline loops: CDR1 MNHEY, CDR2 SVGAGI. Here the CDR3 DNA reads TGTGCCAGCAGTTACGGGGGAACCCTAAAAGAGACCCAGTACTTC. Translating gives CASSYGGTLKETQYF.